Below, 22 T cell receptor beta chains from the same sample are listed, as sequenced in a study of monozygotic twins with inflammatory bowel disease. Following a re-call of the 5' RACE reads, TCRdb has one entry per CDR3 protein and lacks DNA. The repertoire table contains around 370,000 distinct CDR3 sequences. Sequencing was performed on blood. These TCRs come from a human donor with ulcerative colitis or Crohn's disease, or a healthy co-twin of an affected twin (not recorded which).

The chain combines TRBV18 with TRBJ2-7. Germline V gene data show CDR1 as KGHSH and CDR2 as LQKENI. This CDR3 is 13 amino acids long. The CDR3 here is CASSPSGPYEQYF.

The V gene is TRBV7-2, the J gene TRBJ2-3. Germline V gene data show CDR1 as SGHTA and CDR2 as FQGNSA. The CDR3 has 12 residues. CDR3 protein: CASSRDTDTQYF.

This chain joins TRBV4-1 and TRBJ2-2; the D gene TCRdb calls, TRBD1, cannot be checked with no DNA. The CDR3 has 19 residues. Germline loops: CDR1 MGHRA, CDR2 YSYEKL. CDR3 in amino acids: CASSPKTSGTSLNTGELFF.

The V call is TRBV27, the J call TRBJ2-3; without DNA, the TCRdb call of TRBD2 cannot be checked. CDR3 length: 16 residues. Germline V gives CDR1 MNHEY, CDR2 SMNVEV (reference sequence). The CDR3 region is CASSIQLAGDTDTQYF.

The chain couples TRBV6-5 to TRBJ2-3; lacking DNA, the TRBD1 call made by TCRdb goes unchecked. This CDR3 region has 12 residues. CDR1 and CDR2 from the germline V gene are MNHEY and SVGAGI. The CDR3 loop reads CASSPGPDTQYF.

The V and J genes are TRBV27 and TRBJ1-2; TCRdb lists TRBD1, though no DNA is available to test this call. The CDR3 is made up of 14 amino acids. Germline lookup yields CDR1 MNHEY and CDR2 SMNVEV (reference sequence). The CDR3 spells CASSFAGTGYGYTF.

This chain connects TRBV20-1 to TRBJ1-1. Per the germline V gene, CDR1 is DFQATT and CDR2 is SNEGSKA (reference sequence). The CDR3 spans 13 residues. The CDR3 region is CSARDRQKTEAFF.

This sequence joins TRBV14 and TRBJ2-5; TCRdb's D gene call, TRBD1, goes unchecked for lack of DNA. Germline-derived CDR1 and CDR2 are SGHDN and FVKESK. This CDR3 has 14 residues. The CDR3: CASSGHRGGETQYF. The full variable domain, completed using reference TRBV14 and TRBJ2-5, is EAGVTQFPSHSVIEKGQTVTLRCDPISGHDNLYWYRRVMGKEIKFLLHFVKESKQDESGMPNNRFLAERTGGTYSTLKVQPAELEDSGVYFCASSGHRGGETQYFGPGTRLLVL.

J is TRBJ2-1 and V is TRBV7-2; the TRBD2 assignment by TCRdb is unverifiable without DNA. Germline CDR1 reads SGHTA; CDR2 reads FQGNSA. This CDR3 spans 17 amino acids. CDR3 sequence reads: CASSLASVRGGRNEQFF. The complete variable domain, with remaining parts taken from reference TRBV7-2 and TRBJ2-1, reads GAGVSQSPSNKVTEKGKDVELRCDPISGHTALYWYRQSLGQGLEFLIYFQGNSAPDKSGLPSDRFSAERTGGSVSTLTIQRTQQEDSAVYLCASSLASVRGGRNEQFFGPGTRLTVL.

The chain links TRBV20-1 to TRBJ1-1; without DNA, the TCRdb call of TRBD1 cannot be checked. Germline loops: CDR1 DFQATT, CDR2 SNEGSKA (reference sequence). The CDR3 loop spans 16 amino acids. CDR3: CSARVPGTGRTTEAFF.

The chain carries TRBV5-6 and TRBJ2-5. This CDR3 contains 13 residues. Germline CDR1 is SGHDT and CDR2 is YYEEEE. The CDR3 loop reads CASSPEAFETQYF.

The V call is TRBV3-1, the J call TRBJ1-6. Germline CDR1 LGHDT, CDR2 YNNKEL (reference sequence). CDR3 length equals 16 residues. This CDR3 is CASSQSLQGGNSPLHF.

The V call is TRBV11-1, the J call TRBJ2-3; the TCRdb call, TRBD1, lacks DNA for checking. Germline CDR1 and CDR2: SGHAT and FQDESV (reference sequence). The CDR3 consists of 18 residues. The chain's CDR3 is CASSLDIIWQGEADTQYF.

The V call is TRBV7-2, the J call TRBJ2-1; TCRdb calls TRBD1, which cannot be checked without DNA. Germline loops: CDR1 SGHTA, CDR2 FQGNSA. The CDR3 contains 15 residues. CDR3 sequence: CASTPGRVDYNEQFF.

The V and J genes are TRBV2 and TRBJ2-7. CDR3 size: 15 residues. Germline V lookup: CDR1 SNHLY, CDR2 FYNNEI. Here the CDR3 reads CASSDRLGRFYEQYF.

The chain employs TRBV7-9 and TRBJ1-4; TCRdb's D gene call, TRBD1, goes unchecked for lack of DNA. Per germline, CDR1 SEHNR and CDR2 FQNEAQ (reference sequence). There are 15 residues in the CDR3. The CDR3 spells CASSSGTAYNEKLFF.

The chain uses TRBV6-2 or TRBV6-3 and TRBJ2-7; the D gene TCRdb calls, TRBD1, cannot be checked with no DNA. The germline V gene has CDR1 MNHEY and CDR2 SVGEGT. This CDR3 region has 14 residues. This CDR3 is CASRHRQVAYEQYF.

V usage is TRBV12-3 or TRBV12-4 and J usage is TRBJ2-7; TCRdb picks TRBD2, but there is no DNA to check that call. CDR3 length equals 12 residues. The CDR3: CATGGYPYEQYF.

The CDR3 here is CASSFATSGGPHEQFF. The chain employs TRBV12-3 or TRBV12-4 and TRBJ2-1; TCRdb's D gene call, TRBD2, goes unchecked for lack of DNA. The CDR3 runs to 16 residues.

CDR3 region: CASSLVQGVNQPRHF. The chain joins TRBV7-2 to TRBJ1-5; TCRdb proposes TRBD1, but this gene call is untestable without DNA. Germline assignment: CDR1 SGHTA and CDR2 FQGNSA. The CDR3 length is 15 residues. Variable domain in full (rest from reference TRBV7-2 and TRBJ1-5): GAGVSQSPSNKVTEKGKDVELRCDPISGHTALYWYRQSLGQGLEFLIYFQGNSAPDKSGLPSDRFSAERTGGSVSTLTIQRTQQEDSAVYLCASSLVQGVNQPRHFGDGTRLSIL.

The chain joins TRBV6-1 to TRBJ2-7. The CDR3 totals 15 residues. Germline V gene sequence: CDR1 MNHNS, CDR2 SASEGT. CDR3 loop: CASRGERRGPYEQYF.

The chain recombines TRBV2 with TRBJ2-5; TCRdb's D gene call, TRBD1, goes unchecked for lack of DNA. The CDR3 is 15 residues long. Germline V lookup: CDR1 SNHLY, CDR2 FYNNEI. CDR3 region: CAGDTLSGYQETQYF.